This T cell receptor beta chain was sequenced in a study of blood T cell repertoires in COVID-19. Profiling relied on immunoSEQ multiplex PCR, and the TCRdb table lists in-frame clones only, not all of them. The data contain 98,000 or so clones, over 80% of them singletons. The germline V gene has CDR1 SGHAT and CDR2 FQNNGV. V was shortened by 1 base and J by 2 bases, with 12 bases between the two germline ends. The CDR3 runs to 16 residues. The chain is built from TRBV11-2 and TRBJ2-1; D is undetermined. Material for sequencing was peripheral blood. The TCR sequence derives from a woman in her sixties or seventies with acute or convalescent COVID-19. CDR3 amino acids: CASSLGGATTYNEQFF. CDR3 bases: TGTGCCAGCAGCTTAGGAGGTGCTACTACCTACAATGAGCAGTTCTTC.